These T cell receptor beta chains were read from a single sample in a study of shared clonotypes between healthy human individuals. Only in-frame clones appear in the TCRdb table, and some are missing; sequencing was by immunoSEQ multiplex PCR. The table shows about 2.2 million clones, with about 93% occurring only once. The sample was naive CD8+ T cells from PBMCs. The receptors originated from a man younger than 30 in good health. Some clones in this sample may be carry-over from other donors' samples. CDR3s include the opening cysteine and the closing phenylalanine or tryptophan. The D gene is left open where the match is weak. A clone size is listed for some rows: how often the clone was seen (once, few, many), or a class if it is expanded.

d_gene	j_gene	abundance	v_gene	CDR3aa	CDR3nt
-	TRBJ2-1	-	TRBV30	CAGTSNEQFF	TGTGCCGGCACCTCCAATGAGCAGTTCTTC
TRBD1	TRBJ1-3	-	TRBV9	CASSPWTGWSSGNTIYF	TGTGCCAGCAGCCCCTGGACAGGCTGGAGCTCTGGAAACACCATATATTTT
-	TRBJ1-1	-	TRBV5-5	CASSPPRGYRDTEAFF	TGTGCCAGCAGCCCCCCCCGGGGGTACAGGGACACTGAAGCTTTCTTT
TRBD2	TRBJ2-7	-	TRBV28	CASSATSGYYEQYF	TGTGCCAGCAGTGCGACTAGCGGCTACTACGAGCAGTACTTC
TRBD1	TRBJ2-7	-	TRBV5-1	CASSLGGHYEQYF	TGCGCCAGCAGCTTAGGGGGCCACTACGAGCAGTACTTC
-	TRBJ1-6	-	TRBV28	CASKEIPGDLLPLHF	TGTGCCAGCAAGGAAATTCCTGGAGATCTCCTACCCCTCCACTTT
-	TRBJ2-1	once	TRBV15	CATSSRSQNTYNEQFF	TGTGCCACCAGCAGCCGATCACAGAACACCTACAATGAGCAGTTCTTC
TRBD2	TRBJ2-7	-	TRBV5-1	CASSSSGGHYEQYF	TGCGCCAGCAGCTCCTCGGGGGGTCACTACGAGCAGTACTTC
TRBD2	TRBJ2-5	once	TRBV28	CASSGPGREGDLETQYF	TGTGCCAGCAGTGGGCCAGGGCGGGAGGGTGATTTAGAGACCCAGTACTTC
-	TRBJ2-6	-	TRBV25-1	CASSPRDGSGANVLTF	TGTGCCAGCAGTCCCAGGGACGGCTCTGGGGCCAACGTCCTGACTTTC
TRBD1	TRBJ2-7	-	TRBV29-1	CSVQQGLHYEQYF	TGCAGCGTTCAACAGGGGTTGCACTACGAGCAGTACTTC
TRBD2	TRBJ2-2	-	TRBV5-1	CASSLWVAGLIANTGELFF	TGCGCCAGCAGCTTGTGGGTAGCGGGGCTTATCGCGAACACCGGGGAGCTGTTTTTT
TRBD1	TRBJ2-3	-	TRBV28	CASSSGRDRGLWDTQYF	TGTGCCAGCAGTTCTGGCCGGGACAGGGGGTTGTGGGATACGCAGTATTTT
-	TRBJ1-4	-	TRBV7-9	CASSVTQGREKLFF	TGTGCCAGCAGCGTTACCCAGGGACGGGAAAAACTGTTTTTT
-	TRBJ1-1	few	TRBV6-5	CASSPGQNTEAFF	TGTGCCAGCAGTCCGGGACAGAACACTGAAGCTTTCTTT
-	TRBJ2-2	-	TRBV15	CATSEASNTGELFF	TGTGCCACCAGCGAAGCGTCGAACACCGGGGAGCTGTTTTTT
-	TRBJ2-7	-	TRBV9	CASSVSGSEQYF	TGTGCCAGCAGCGTATCAGGTAGCGAGCAGTACTTC
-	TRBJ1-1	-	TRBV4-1	CASSSPGSNTEAFF	TGCGCCAGCAGCTCCCCAGGGTCGAACACTGAAGCTTTCTTT
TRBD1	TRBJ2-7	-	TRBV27	CASGETGQVAGEQYF	TGTGCCAGCGGTGAGACGGGACAGGTTGCGGGCGAGCAGTACTTC
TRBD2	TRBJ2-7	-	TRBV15	CATRAASGSTYEQYF	TGTGCCACCAGGGCAGCTAGCGGGAGCACCTACGAGCAGTACTTC